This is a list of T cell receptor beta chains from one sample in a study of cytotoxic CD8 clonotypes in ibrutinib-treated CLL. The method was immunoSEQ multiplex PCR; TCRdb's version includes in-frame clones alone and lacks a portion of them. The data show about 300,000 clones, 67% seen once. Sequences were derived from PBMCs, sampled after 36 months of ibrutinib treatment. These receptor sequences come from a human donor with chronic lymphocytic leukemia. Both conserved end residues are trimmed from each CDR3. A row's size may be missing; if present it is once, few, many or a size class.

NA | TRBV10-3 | AISEGDTDTQY
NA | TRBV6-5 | ASSYGIIRRHEAF
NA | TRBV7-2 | ASSSDRGLNTIY
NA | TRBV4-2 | ASSPGAGSYEQY
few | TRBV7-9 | ASSTPTTGGRGYGYT
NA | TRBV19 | ASSPSGNNSPLH
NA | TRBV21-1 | ASSIGWGLFYEQY
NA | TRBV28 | ASSPYRGLDTQY
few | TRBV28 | ASSPLAGGTAEQF
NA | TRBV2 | ASRQDFWGSSYNSPLH
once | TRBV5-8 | ASSLVGGLGGGNTIY
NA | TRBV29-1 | SVKRIKNEQF
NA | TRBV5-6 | ASSSWTGDNYGYT
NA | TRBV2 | ASSERTTREKLF
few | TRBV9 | ASSAIAGGPDEQY
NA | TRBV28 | ASSWDPGDEKLF
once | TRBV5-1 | ASSLGQGGTNQPQH
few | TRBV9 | ASSPHLGYSYEQY
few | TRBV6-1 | ASSHRRTDGYT
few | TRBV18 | ASSLEMRNTEAF
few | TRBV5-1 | ASSLLTGVYNEQF
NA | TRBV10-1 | ASSERGRSYEQY
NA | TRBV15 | ATSSDRGYYGYT
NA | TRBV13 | ASSSHGQGGYGYT
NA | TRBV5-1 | ASSLVGVQGDTQY
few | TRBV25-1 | ASSDGRAANQPQH
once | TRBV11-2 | ASSLWVGSYNEQF
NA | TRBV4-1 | ASSQEPVAGVYEQY
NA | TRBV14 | ASSQNPGLAGLLTSSYNEQF
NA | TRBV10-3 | ASRDRDTSGANVLT
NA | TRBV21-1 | ASSKCGTANYGYT
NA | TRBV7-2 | ASSSRDGQGGYGYT
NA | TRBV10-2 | ASSEVAGGGDTQY
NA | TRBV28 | ASSKGGAGANVLT
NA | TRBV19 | ASSIAVPGLYEQY
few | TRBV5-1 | ASSPNRVYTGELF
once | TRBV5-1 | ASSLAPGQRTSTDTQY
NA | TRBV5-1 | ASSLDFTGELF
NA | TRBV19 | ASSIGPGDSNQPQH
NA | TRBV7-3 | ASSLAGGRNEQF
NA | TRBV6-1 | ASSELSSGNSYEQY
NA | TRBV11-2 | ASSSHRGGAGTDTQY
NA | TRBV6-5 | ASRTGAMNTEAF
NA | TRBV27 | ASAGAYYGYT
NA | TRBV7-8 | ASSLGLLPYEQY
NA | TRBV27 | ASSLSTGPYTGELF
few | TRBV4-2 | ASSRGAGLDEQY
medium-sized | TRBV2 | ASSAPGTYEQY
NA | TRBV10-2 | ASSHGQGEYEQY
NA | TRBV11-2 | ASSPKNEQY
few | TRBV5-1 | ASSLHGLAGYEQY
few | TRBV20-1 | SARASYGYT